These T cell receptor beta chains were read from a single sample in a study of cytomegalovirus exposure and HLA in healthy donors. Produced via immunoSEQ multiplex PCR; TCRdb's table is partial and in-frame only. This sample has roughly 160,000 clones, with 70% to 80% found just once. The sequenced sample was PBMCs. The receptors shown here come from a man aged 40-55 years in good health and CMV-seronegative. Each CDR3 is given with its conserved first and last residue. A D gene is named only where the DNA matches it firmly. Size tells how often a clone was seen (once, few, many) or the class of an expanded clone, and some rows leave it out.

j_gene	v_gene	abundance	d_gene	CDR3aa	CDR3nt
TRBJ2-5	TRBV15	.	TRBD2	CATSSSPLAAQETQYF	TGTGCCACCAGTTCTTCCCCGCTAGCGGCCCAAGAGACCCAGTACTTC
TRBJ1-4	TRBV30	once	.	CAWSVLNEKLFF	TGTGCCTGGAGTGTACTAAATGAAAAACTGTTTTTT
TRBJ2-5	TRBV18	once	.	CASSRGSQETQYF	TGTGCCAGCTCAAGGGGGAGCCAAGAGACCCAGTACTTC
TRBJ1-1	TRBV15	.	.	CATNHRRGTEAFF	TGTGCCACCAACCACAGGAGGGGCACTGAAGCTTTCTTT
TRBJ1-2	TRBV5-1	.	.	CASSFQGGGYTF	TGCGCCAGCAGCTTCCAGGGAGGTGGCTACACCTTC
TRBJ2-7	TRBV6-1	.	.	CASTTGSEQYF	TGTGCCAGCACCACAGGGTCCGAGCAGTACTTC
TRBJ2-3	TRBV9	.	TRBD2	CASSALAGGTDTQYF	TGTGCCAGCAGCGCCTTAGCGGGGGGCACAGATACGCAGTATTTT
TRBJ1-4	TRBV5-1	.	.	CASSLASVNEKLFF	TGCGCCAGCAGCTTGGCCTCCGTGAATGAAAAACTGTTTTTT
TRBJ2-7	TRBV28	once	TRBD2	CASELRGVPYEQYF	TGTGCCAGCGAACTACGGGGGGTCCCCTACGAGCAGTACTTC
TRBJ2-7	TRBV28	.	TRBD1	CASSSDRAVEQYF	TGTGCCAGCAGTTCAGACAGGGCCGTCGAGCAGTACTTC
TRBJ2-6	TRBV5-1	.	TRBD2	CASSSRLAGGSGANVLTF	TGCGCCAGCAGCTCCCGACTAGCGGGAGGCTCTGGGGCCAACGTCCTGACTTTC
TRBJ1-2	TRBV9	.	.	CASSVGSSRNYGYTF	TGTGCCAGCAGCGTAGGATCGAGTAGAAACTATGGCTACACCTTC
TRBJ2-5	TRBV9	few	TRBD1	CASSFQGAGETQYF	TGTGCCAGCAGCTTCCAGGGGGCGGGAGAGACCCAGTACTTC
TRBJ2-7	TRBV7-9	.	.	CASSLWDLRTETNF	TGTGCCAGCAGCTTATGGGACCTGAGGACAGAGACAAACTTC
TRBJ2-2	TRBV11-2	.	TRBD1	CASSPDRVDGELFF	TGTGCCAGCAGCCCCGACAGGGTGGACGGGGAGCTGTTTTTT
TRBJ1-5	TRBV18	.	TRBD1	CASSPGTGNQPQHF	TGTGCCAGCTCACCAGGGACAGGAAATCAGCCCCAGCATTTT
TRBJ2-1	TRBV20-1	.	.	CSALTGEQFF	TGCAGTGCTCTTACCGGTGAGCAGTTCTTC
TRBJ1-4	TRBV5-1	.	.	CASSQGGVRNEKLFF	TGCGCCAGCAGCCAAGGGGGTGTGCGGAATGAAAAACTGTTTTTT
TRBJ1-2	TRBV9	.	.	CASSVGGIYGYTF	TGTGCCAGCAGCGTCGGCGGGATCTATGGCTACACCTTC
TRBJ2-7	TRBV6-1	.	TRBD1	CASTGTGGYEQYF	TGTGCCAGCACGGGTACAGGGGGCTACGAGCAGTACTTC
TRBJ1-2	TRBV19	.	TRBD1	CASSMPQGGEYYGYTF	TGTGCCAGTAGTATGCCCCAGGGGGGTGAATACTATGGCTACACCTTC
TRBJ1-1	TRBV28	.	TRBD1	CASSPEGALTEAFF	TGTGCCAGCAGTCCCGAGGGGGCCCTCACTGAAGCTTTCTTT
TRBJ1-2	TRBV6-6	.	TRBD1	CVSSYSTDRSNYGYTF	TGTGTCAGCAGTTACTCGACGGACAGGAGTAACTATGGCTACACCTTC
TRBJ2-1	TRBV7-3	.	TRBD2	CASSLMGGVYNEQFF	TGTGCCAGCAGCTTAATGGGGGGGGTCTACAATGAGCAGTTCTTC
TRBJ2-3	TRBV4-3	.	.	CASSQPGDTQYF	TGCGCCAGCAGCCAACCGGGAGATACGCAGTATTTT
TRBJ1-6	TRBV30	once	.	CAWSRRGVSPLHF	TGTGCCTGGTCCCGCAGGGGTGTTTCACCCCTCCACTTT
TRBJ1-1	TRBV6-5	.	.	CASSLLGRTEAFF	TGTGCCAGCAGCCTCCTGGGGAGGACTGAAGCTTTCTTT
TRBJ2-3	TRBV7-2	.	.	CASKPRPGLVTDTQYF	TGTGCCAGCAAGCCAAGACCGGGACTTGTCACAGATACGCAGTATTTT
TRBJ1-6	TRBV6-4	.	TRBD1	CASSDLGQGNSPLHF	TGTGCCAGCAGTGACTTGGGACAGGGTAATTCACCCCTCCACTTT
TRBJ2-1	TRBV6-5	.	.	CASSTPSSSYNEQFF	TGTGCCAGCAGTACCCCCTCGAGCTCCTACAATGAGCAGTTCTTC
TRBJ2-7	TRBV28	.	.	CASSPSGGLPYEQYF	TGTGCCAGCAGCCCCTCTGGCGGACTCCCCTACGAGCAGTACTTC
TRBJ2-3	TRBV7-9	few	.	CASSLRQGLTDTQYF	TGTGCCAGCAGTCTGAGACAGGGACTCACAGATACGCAGTATTTT
TRBJ1-2	TRBV30	.	.	CAWRDRLNYTF	TGTGCCTGGAGGGATAGACTGAACTACACCTTC
TRBJ2-6	TRBV28	.	.	CASTPQGTGANVLTF	TGTGCCAGCACGCCACAGGGCACTGGGGCCAACGTCCTGACTTTC
TRBJ1-5	TRBV7-2	.	TRBD1	CASSYRGNQPQHF	TGTGCCAGCAGCTACAGGGGTAATCAGCCCCAGCATTTT
TRBJ2-3	TRBV11-2	.	TRBD1	CASSLVGTGGREQYF	TGTGCCAGCAGCTTGGTCGGGACAGGGGGCCGGGAGCAGTATTTT
TRBJ2-3	TRBV30	.	TRBD2	CAWTPGLGYTDTQYF	TGCGCCTGGACCCCGGGACTAGGGTACACAGATACGCAGTATTTT
TRBJ1-2	TRBV5-6	few	.	CASSPGGGHYGYTF	TGTGCCAGCAGCCCGGGGGGGGGCCACTATGGCTACACCTTC
TRBJ2-4	TRBV9	.	TRBD1	CASSAGQGGVAKNIQYF	TGTGCCAGCAGCGCTGGACAGGGGGGAGTAGCCAAAAACATTCAGTACTTC
TRBJ2-2	TRBV28	.	.	CASSSQTANTGELFF	TGTGCCAGCAGTTCACAGACAGCGAACACCGGGGAGCTGTTTTTT
TRBJ1-1	TRBV5-1	.	.	CASSSTTRQNMNTEAFF	TGCGCCAGCAGCTCTACCACCCGACAGAACATGAACACTGAAGCTTTCTTT